These 4 T cell receptor beta chains were sequenced from one sample in a study of T cells in Graves' hyperthyroidism and ophthalmopathy (dated by TCRdb to between 2018 and 2021). Library method: multiplex PCR. Instrument used: Illumina HiSeq 2000. The TCR beta CDR3 regions were amplified from RNA transcripts. For the first round of RT-PCR on the TCR CDR3, the HTBI primer set was used together with the Qiagen OneStep RT-PCR kit. TCRdb reran the public reads through fastp at Q25 and MiXCR, keeping productive beta chains. Rows with one shared CDR3 protein collapse into an entry with the most common genes and DNA. Here the sample has more than 350,000 distinct CDR3 sequences; 15% occur a single time. The ten biggest clones cover 15% to 20% of the sample. The sequencing input was blood. The source is a woman aged 55-75 years with Graves' ophthalmopathy.

The V call is TRBV2, the J call TRBJ2-4; the D call may be TRBD1 or TRBD2 (6 bases each). Germline CDR1 and CDR2: SNHLY and FYNNEI. Between the trimmed V and J ends, which lost 8 bases and 5 bases, there was a span of 19 bases. This CDR3 has 15 residues. The CDR3 loop reads CASATTRGRQNIQYF. As DNA, the CDR3 is TGTGCCAGCGCCACCACCCGGGGGCGCCAAAACATTCAGTACTTC.

Ten or more counts support this clonotype. This rearrangement joins TRBV7-8 to TRBJ2-7; D gene ambiguous. There are 13 residues in the CDR3. Trimming took 3 bases from V and 1 from J, leaving 7 bases between them. Germline CDR1 and CDR2: SGHVS and FQNEAQ. The DNA for the CDR3 is TGTGCCAGCAGCTTCGGCGATTCCTACGAGCAGTACTTC. Its protein product is CASSFGDSYEQYF.

The table lists this clonotype with many counts. The rearrangement links TRBV10-3 to TRBJ1-1, with TRBD1 as a possible D gene (6 bases). Germline CDR1 and CDR2: ENHRY and SYGVKD. Trimming shortened V by 4 bases and J by 5 bases, and 14 bases separated the two germline ends. The CDR3 runs 14 residues. CDR3 region: CAISGSGVETEAFF. The CDR3 DNA is TGTGCCATCAGTGGATCAGGGGTAGAGACTGAAGCTTTCTTT.

This clonotype was counted many times. The chain joins TRBV5-5 to TRBJ1-1; TRBD1 aligns across 7 bases. CDR1 and CDR2 from the germline V gene are SGHKS and YYEKEE (reference sequence). The V segment lost 3 bases and the J segment 1 base; nucleotides outside the gene matches: 6. This CDR3 is 15 amino acids long. CDR3 bases: TGTGCCAGCAGCTCGGAAAGGACAGGGAACACTGAAGCTTTCTTT. This gives the protein CASSSERTGNTEAFF.